What follows are 12 T cell receptor beta chains derived from one specimen sequenced in a study of cytomegalovirus exposure and HLA in healthy donors. Sequencing was performed with immunoSEQ multiplex PCR; in TCRdb, only in-frame clones are kept and a portion is missing. The sample lists 200,000 or so clones, approximately 80% occurring once. The specimen was PBMCs. The receptors were gathered from a woman in her 30s in good health and CMV-seropositive.

The chain uses TRBV7-2 and TRBJ2-7; TRBD1 aligns across 10 bases. Trimming removed 5 bases from V and 0 bases from J; junction bases left unmatched: 7. The CDR3 sequence is 16 residues long. Germline CDR1 reads SGHTA; CDR2 reads FQGNSA. The CDR3 DNA reads TGTGCCAGCAGCCGACGGGGACAGGGGCTCTCCTACGAGCAGTACTTC. Translating gives CASSRRGQGLSYEQYF.

Note on this clone: One end of the junction varies from germline; a read error may be responsible. The rearrangement joins TRBV29-1 to TRBJ2-5; 9 positions agree with TRBD2. The CDR3 runs 13 residues. The V gene's germline CDR1 is SQVTM and CDR2 ANQGSEA. The CDR3: CSFESGRRETQYF. The DNA for the CDR3 is TGCAGCTTTGAGAGCGGGAGGAGGGAGACCCAGTACTTC. Looking up the rest from reference TRBV29-1 and TRBJ2-5 gives the full variable domain: SAVISQKPSRDICQRGTSLTIQCQVDSQVTMMFWYRQQPGQSLTLIATANQGSEATYESGFVIDKFPISRPNLTFSTLTVSNMSPEDSSIYLCSFESGRRETQYFGPGTRLLVL.

This rearrangement joins TRBV5-1 to TRBJ1-2; possibly TRBD1 for D (6 bases). Trimming removed 4 bases from V and 4 bases from J, with 17 bases in between. This CDR3 region has 15 residues. Germline CDR1 and CDR2: SGHRS and YFSETQ. The CDR3 bases are TGCGCCAGCAGCCCAACAGGGTCCAGGATCTATGGCTACACCTTC. As protein: CASSPTGSRIYGYTF.

The V call is TRBV29-1, the J call TRBJ2-7; TRBD2 matches 7 bases. Per germline, CDR1 SQVTM and CDR2 ANQGSEA. J was trimmed by 4 bases and V by 4 bases; bases with no gene match: 16. This CDR3 contains 16 residues. The CDR3 spells CSVVGIDGLAVYEQYF. The CDR3 bases are TGCAGCGTTGTAGGAATTGATGGTCTAGCGGTGTACGAGCAGTACTTC.

The V call is TRBV5-4, the J call TRBJ1-4; D is ambiguous. Between the trimmed V and J ends, which lost 4 bases and 0 bases, there was a span of 10 bases. CDR1 and CDR2 from the germline V gene are SGHNT and YYREEE (reference sequence). The CDR3 consists of 15 residues. The CDR3 sequence: CASSPGVATNEKLFF. For the CDR3, the DNA is TGTGCCAGCAGCCCCGGGGTTGCAACTAATGAAAAACTGTTTTTT.

This chain links TRBV4-1 with TRBJ2-1; D gene unclear. The germline V and J ends were trimmed by 3 bases and 9 bases, with 9 bases remaining between them. From germline, CDR1 is MGHRA and CDR2 YSYEKL. This CDR3 region has 12 residues. The CDR3 bases are TGCGCCAGCAGCCACAATTCCGGTGAGCAGTTCTTC. It codes for CASSHNSGEQFF.

The J gene is TRBJ1-1, the V gene TRBV7-3; tentatively, D is TRBD1 (5 bases). Deletions cut 5 bases from V and 6 bases from J, with 13 bases between. The CDR3 spans 13 residues. Per the germline V gene, CDR1 is SGHTA and CDR2 is FQGTGA. In DNA form, the CDR3 reads TGTGCCAGCAGCCTGCGACAGATTCCTGAAGCTTTCTTT. Its protein product is CASSLRQIPEAFF. The complete variable domain, with remaining parts taken from reference TRBV7-3 and TRBJ1-1, reads GAGVSQTPSNKVTEKGKYVELRCDPISGHTALYWYRQSLGQGPEFLIYFQGTGAADDSGLPNDRFFAVRPEGSVSTLKIQRTERGDSAVYLCASSLRQIPEAFFGQGTRLTVV.

The chain uses TRBV5-1 and TRBJ2-7, with 8 positions matching TRBD1. Germline V lookup: CDR1 SGHRS, CDR2 YFSETQ. The CDR3 totals 16 residues. Trimming cost V 0 bases and J 6 bases; bases outside gene matches: 11. The CDR3 bases are TGCGCCAGCAGCTTGGGGGTTGGGACAGGACTGAGCGAGCAGTACTTC. Protein sequence: CASSLGVGTGLSEQYF.

The chain recombines TRBV12-5 with TRBJ2-7; weak D call: TRBD2 (5 bases). The CDR3 has 14 amino acids. V lost 7 bases and J 6 bases, leaving 19 bases between the germline ends. Germline V gene lookup returns CDR1 LGHNT and CDR2 FRNRAP. The DNA for the CDR3 is TGTGCTAGTGCCCATAGAAGCGGAGCACCCGAGCAGTACTTC. It is translated as CASAHRSGAPEQYF. The full variable domain, completed using reference TRBV12-5 and TRBJ2-7, is DARVTQTPRHKVTEMGQEVTMRCQPILGHNTVFWYRQTMMQGLELLAYFRNRAPLDDSGMPKDRFSAEMPDATLATLKIQPSEPRDSAVYFCASAHRSGAPEQYFGPGTRLTVT.

The CDR3 loop reads CASSPTSGPNNEQFF. The DNA for the CDR3 is TGTGCCAGCAGTCCGACTAGCGGGCCTAACAATGAGCAGTTCTTC. V usage is TRBV6-1 and J usage is TRBJ2-1; 10 nucleotides agree with TRBD2. The CDR3 sequence is 15 residues long. Unmatched junction bases numbered 6, after V lost 5 bases and J lost 5 bases. The germline CDR1 and CDR2 sequences are MNHNS and SASEGT.

The V call is TRBV7-9, the J call TRBJ1-1, with 7 bases lining up with TRBD1. Per the germline V gene, CDR1 is SEHNR and CDR2 is FQNEAQ (reference sequence). The CDR3 is made up of 14 amino acids. J gave up 7 bases and V 1 base, and 6 bases lay outside the gene matches. Here the CDR3 DNA reads TGTGCCAGCAGCTTAGAGACAGGGTATGGTGAAGCTTTCTTT. Translated, it gives CASSLETGYGEAFF.

This CDR3 is CASSDVGLTYF. DNA of the CDR3: TGTGCCAGCAGTGACGTGGGCCTAACGTACTTC. The chain joins TRBV6-1 to TRBJ2-7; D unresolved. This CDR3 has 11 amino acids. Germline values: CDR1 MNHNS, CDR2 SASEGT. V lost 3 bases, J lost 12 bases, and 12 bases lay in between.